What follows describes a single T cell receptor (beta chain). Its specificity is not known. The sample is drawn from a study of cytotoxic CD8 clonotypes in ibrutinib-treated CLL. Turning to the study itself: Responses: about 25 partial, 2 complete; after median approximately 68 months, roughly 15 stayed remitted, some twelve progressed. Study-wide results and limits: Patients had baseline clonality above age-matched healthy donors, and this clonality moved with circulating CD8+ T-cell counts.

Some clones are missing from TCRdb's copy, which holds only in-frame ones; the method was immunoSEQ multiplex PCR. The table records 45,000 or so clones, 55% to 75% of them present only once. Germline CDR1 is MNHNS and CDR2 is SASEGT. The CDR3 length is 12 residues. The source is a human donor with chronic lymphocytic leukemia. Here the sequenced sample was PBMCs, taken after 12 months of ibrutinib treatment. The rearrangement uses TRBV6-1 and TRBJ1-5, with 7 bases fitting TRBD1. DNA of the CDR3: TGTGGATTAGGAGGGGGCGGTCAGCCCCAGCATTTT. Its translation is CGLGGGGQPQHF.